Listed below are T cell receptor beta chains from one sample, sequenced in a study of technical replicates of blood from a few donors. The data were produced by immunoSEQ multiplex PCR, yet TCRdb's version contains in-frame clones alone and is incomplete. Of some 56,000 clones in the sample, just over 90% were seen once. The specimen sequenced was PBMCs. The receptors derive from a human donor in good health. Some clones in this sample may be carry-over from other donors' samples. Each CDR3 is given with its conserved first and last residue. The order of the fields is clone size, V gene, CDR3 protein. Only part of the rows carry a size: once, few, many, or a class if the clone is expanded.

>.|TRBV5-1
CASSQTGDYEQYF
>.|TRBV7-8
CASSLILAGADTQYF
>.|TRBV4-3
CASSQSEGVYNEQFF
>.|TRBV27
CASSYRGSNYGYTF
>.|TRBV18
CASSPNRDSYGYTF
>.|TRBV7-2
CASSPNPGVGEQFF
>once|TRBV18
CASSISGTSGLSSGELFF
>.|TRBV4-2
CASSQGEAGGNNEQFF
>.|TRBV7-9
CASSLGSGGNEKLFF
>.|TRBV9
CASSVEQAPSSYEQYF
>.|TRBV5-1
CASSLTRQGNSPLHF
>once|TRBV9
CASSANVNRGETQYF
>.|TRBV7-3
CASSPASGRAGKQFF
>.|TRBV25-1
CASSEGRGNGYTF
>.|TRBV10-3
CAISESETGYGYTF
>.|TRBV7-9
CASSLAAGAGYEQYF
>.|TRBV2
CATSGGAGETQYF
>.|TRBV12-5
CASGLPTGTGGNQPQHF
>.|TRBV10-2
CASSRDRGSYEQYF
>.|TRBV7-3
CASSLSGGDNTEAFF
>once|TRBV7-3
CASATGDYNSPLHF
>.|TRBV9
CASSVVEGRGGYGYTF
>.|TRBV9
CASPGGGPPWTQYF
>.|TRBV29-1
CSASPPGGVETQYF
>.|TRBV27
CASSLRRSRGNENSPLHF
>few|TRBV7-2
CASSPRGNQPQHF
>.|TRBV7-9
CASTWDRGNSPLHF
>.|TRBV7-9
CASSSTWAGSSYEQYF
>.|TRBV10-1
CASIPSRDRGQETQYF
>.|TRBV4-1
CASSQVAGGGTEAFF
>.|TRBV7-3
CASSLDRNTEAFF
>few|TRBV5-1
CASSLGGGAEAFF
>once|TRBV15
CATSRLRQGNTEAFF
>.|TRBV4-3
CASSKTSGGSYEQYF
>.|TRBV7-8
CASTPSGTIGEQYF
>.|TRBV2
CASRPPGSESPLHF
>once|TRBV5-1
CASRPGAGGGNNEQFF
>once|TRBV7-2
CASSLEQGVIYGYTF
>.|TRBV7-2
CASSLAGTEIYNEQFF
>.|TRBV15
CATSRATGTGFNEQYF
>.|TRBV11-3
CASSAGTGVDTQYF
>.|TRBV7-3
CASSPGDSEQFF
>.|TRBV30
CACLAGHNEQFF
>.|TRBV6-6
CASSTNSGARGDGYTF
>.|TRBV19
CASSIVAGGRTGELFF
>.|TRBV5-4
CASSAGQSRDYTYEQYF
>.|TRBV10-3
CAISAVGTNTYEQYF
>.|TRBV7-9
CASSLDRLYEQYF
>.|TRBV18
CASSLAGEAYEQYF
>.|TRBV19
CASTDEGTAYGYTF
>.|TRBV6-5
CASSYQSGGVSEQFF
>.|TRBV9
CASSATGGNSPLHF
>.|TRBV6-6
CASTDWTSGRRNEQFF
>.|TRBV29-1
CSVEATGGSYNEQFF
>.|TRBV9
CASRPGSSGANVLTF
>.|TRBV29-1
CSVALSTDTQYF
>.|TRBV5-1
CASSLEGGGVETQYF
>once|TRBV27
CASSLLDRGQNSPLHF
>.|TRBV2
CASSTSGGSSYEQYF
>.|TRBV6-5
CASAEGPYEQYF